This TCR beta chain was recovered during a study of technical replicates of blood from several donors. Here immunoSEQ multiplex PCR was the method, and the copy in TCRdb shows in-frame clones only, minus some. The table has 95,000 or so clones, approximately 95% seen once. With V trimmed by 6 bases and J by 2 bases, 11 bases remained unmatched. CDR1 is ENHRY and CDR2 is SYGVKD in the germline V gene. CDR3 length: 16 residues. The chain combines TRBV10-3 with TRBJ2-3, with 7 nucleotides matching TRBD2. This receptor was obtained from a human donor in good health. The sample taken for sequencing was T cells isolated from PBMCs. CDR3 in DNA: TGTGCCATCAGCCCCGAGGCAGCGGGGTACACAGATACGCAGTATTTT. This translates into CAISPEAAGYTDTQYF.